This T cell receptor (beta chain) stems from a study of identical twins. TCRdb fed the 5' RACE reads into MiXCR, producing one record per CDR3 protein. This sample has 700,000 or so distinct CDR3 sequences, with less than 10% found just once. CDR1 is DFQATT, CDR2 SNEGSKA, per germline (reference sequence). The CDR3 is 14 residues long. V lost 5 bases and J lost 7, with 18 bases in between. This clonotype came up a few times. The target antigen is unknown. Study-wide results and caveats: Excess sharing between twins was weaker in beta out-of-frame sequences.

This sample was also put to use in a study of yellow fever vaccine responses in identical twins.

The sequenced material came from PBMCs. The receptor was derived from a young woman in good health. This chain joins TRBV20-1 and TRBJ2-1; D may be TRBD2 (5 bases). This CDR3 is CSAPHGGPGNEQFF. DNA of the CDR3: TGCAGTGCTCCGCACGGAGGTCCCGGTAATGAGCAGTTCTTC.